These 9 T cell receptor beta chains came from one sample sequenced in a study of blood T cell repertoires in COVID-19. Profiled with immunoSEQ multiplex PCR; TCRdb holds only in-frame clones, not every one. The sample lists 200,000 to 250,000 clones; about 81% were seen once. Sequenced sample: peripheral blood. The receptors were sampled from a woman of 80 years or more with COVID-19, enrolled during active disease.

J is TRBJ2-7 and V is TRBV18; 9 positions match TRBD2. Germline V gene lookup returns CDR1 KGHSH and CDR2 LQKENI. The CDR3 has 13 residues. J lost 5 bases, V lost 4 bases, and 3 bases had no gene match. CDR3 region: CASSRGTSNEQYF. The CDR3 region has the DNA TGTGCCAGCTCACGCGGGACTAGCAACGAGCAGTACTTC.

The rearrangement joins TRBV6-6 to TRBJ2-1; 11 bases fit TRBD2. The V segment lost 10 bases and the J segment 1 base; nucleotides outside the gene matches: 9. Germline CDR1 reads MNHNY; CDR2 reads SVGAGI (reference sequence). The CDR3 has 16 residues. CDR3 nucleotides: TGTGCCATCTCCTCCGGGACTAGCGGATCCTACAATGAGCAGTTCTTC. It encodes CAISSGTSGSYNEQFF.

CDR3: CASSSGATDTQYF. The DNA for the CDR3 is TGTGCCAGCAGTTCAGGGGCCACAGATACGCAGTATTTT. The chain recombines TRBV6-5 with TRBJ2-3; possibly TRBD1 for D (6 bases). Trimming took off 4 bases at V and 2 bases at J, with 7 bases between the two ends. Germline V gene sequence: CDR1 MNHEY, CDR2 SVGAGI. The CDR3 is made up of 13 amino acids.

A single count supports this clone. V and J are TRBV7-6 and TRBJ2-5; 11 nucleotides line up with TRBD2. Germline V gives CDR1 SGHVS, CDR2 FNYEAQ. The CDR3 runs to 17 residues. Losses at the gene ends were 0 bases for V and 1 base for J; bases not matched to a gene: 4. CDR3 nucleotides: TGTGCCAGCAGCTTAGCGCTTCTAGCGGGGGGCCAAGAGACCCAGTACTTC. Translation gives CASSLALLAGGQETQYF.

The gene calls are TRBV20-1 and TRBJ1-2; possibly TRBD1 for D (5 bases). The germline V gene encodes CDR1 DFQATT and CDR2 SNEGSKA (reference sequence). The CDR3 has 14 residues. The V end lost 3 bases, the J end lost 4 bases, and 15 bases lay between the germline ends. DNA of the CDR3: TGCAGTGCTAGTCGGGGGATCGCCGTCTATGGCTACACCTTC. It is translated as CSASRGIAVYGYTF.

This clone was recorded once. The V gene is TRBV14, the J gene TRBJ2-5; 12 nucleotides agree with TRBD2. The length of the CDR3 is 16 residues. J was trimmed by 1 base and V by 4 bases; bases with no gene match: 4. Germline CDR1 reads SGHDN; CDR2 reads FVKESK. CDR3 bases: TGTGCCAGCAGCCGCGTACTAGCGGGGGGCCAAGAGACCCAGTACTTC. This sequence encodes CASSRVLAGGQETQYF.

The CDR3 loop reads CASSPGLITDTQYF. DNA of the CDR3: TGTGCCAGCAGCCCAGGACTTATTACAGATACGCAGTATTTT. The chain joins TRBV11-2 to TRBJ2-3; a possible D gene is TRBD2 (5 bases). The V gene lost 5 bases and the J gene lost 3 bases, with 12 bases spanning the gap. CDR3 length: 14 amino acids. Germline V lookup: CDR1 SGHAT, CDR2 FQNNGV.

The rearrangement uses TRBV19 and TRBJ1-1; D remains ambiguous. V lost 9 bases to trimming and J lost 1 base, with 12 bases between them. CDR3 size: 13 residues. Germline-derived CDR1 and CDR2 are LNHDA and SQIVND (reference sequence). The CDR3 DNA reads as TGTGCCAGCGCCGTAGACAAGAACACTGAAGCTTTCTTT. Its protein product is CASAVDKNTEAFF.

This clone has ten or more counts. The V call is TRBV5-3, the J call TRBJ1-5, with 9 nucleotides matching TRBD1. TRBV5-3 falls under the ORF class, with uncertain function. Trimming at V came to 4 bases and at J to 6 bases, leaving 11 bases not matched to a gene. The length of the CDR3 is 16 residues. The CDR3 coding sequence is TGTGCCAGAAGCCCACCCTCGGACAGGGGAGGTCAGCCCCAGCATTTT. Residues: CARSPPSDRGGQPQHF.